This TCR beta chain is drawn from a study of regulatory T cells in long-lasting Graves disease. Study-wide findings and caveats: The TCR repertoire of persistent Graves' patients was less diverse than that of newly diagnosed ones.

This clonotype was recorded at least ten times. The antigen is unknown. CDR1 and CDR2 (germline): MNHEY, SVGEGT. There are 18 residues in the CDR3. The junction had 15 bases not matched to a gene; V was cut back by 4 bases and J by 6 bases. HTBI primers from iRepertoire and Arm-PCR of CDR3 regions yielded the TCR beta libraries. TCRdb itself ran the multiplex PCR reads through MiXCR, one entry per CDR3 protein. The sample yields roughly 500,000 distinct CDR3 sequences, 14% seen once. The time point denotes: newly diagnosed GD, antithyroid drugs for less than 3 months. Construction of the TCR library relied on RNA isolated from PBMCs. Staff took 7.5 to 9.5 milliliters of peripheral blood and put it into EDTA tubes. The same specimen was also included in a second study, on T cells in Graves' hyperthyroidism and ophthalmopathy.

The genes are TRBV6-2 or TRBV6-3 and TRBJ2-5, with 12 nucleotides matching TRBD2. The source was peripheral blood mononuclear cells (PBMCs), collected at new diagnosis, from a patient treated with antithyroid drugs. The TCR was taken from a woman aged 45-60 years with Graves disease. CDR3 bases: TGTGCCAGCAGTTCGACCCTCGACTGGACTAGCGGGGTGAAGACCCAGTACTTC. Translation: CASSSTLDWTSGVKTQYF.